These 10 T cell receptor beta chains were all obtained from the same sample, sequenced in a study of blood T cell repertoires in COVID-19. Profiled with immunoSEQ multiplex PCR; TCRdb holds only in-frame clones, not every one. Of 300,000 to 350,000 clones in the sample, roughly 90% were seen once. Sequencing used PBMCs or T cells enriched from blood (not recorded which). Receptors originate from a woman aged 25 to 39 who had recovered from COVID-19.

The table lists this clone with a few counts. J is TRBJ2-7 and V is TRBV27, with a possible D match to TRBD1 (5 bases). CDR3 length: 14 residues. Trimming shortened V by 3 bases and J by 3 bases, and 12 bases separated the two germline ends. Germline assignment: CDR1 MNHEY and CDR2 SMNVEV (reference sequence). The CDR3 nucleotides read TGTGCCAGCAGTTTTGACAGAAACCACTACGAGCAGTACTTC. Protein sequence: CASSFDRNHYEQYF.

This clone has a single count. V is TRBV6-5 and J is TRBJ2-3; possible D gene TRBD1, 7 bases. CDR3 length: 15 amino acids. CDR1 MNHEY and CDR2 SVGAGI come from the germline V gene. The germline V and J ends were trimmed by 7 bases and 1 base, with 15 bases remaining between them. CDR3 bases: TGTGCCAGCACCACCACAGGGGAGGGCACAGATACGCAGTATTTT. Protein sequence: CASTTTGEGTDTQYF.

The CDR3 DNA is TGCAGCGTTGGAGCTCCCAATCCCGGGGAGCTGTTTTTT. Translation: CSVGAPNPGELFF. V gene TRBV29-1 combines with J gene TRBJ2-2; D not resolved. The CDR3 sequence is 13 residues long. Germline CDR1 SQVTM, CDR2 ANQGSEA. The germline V and J ends were trimmed by 4 bases and 6 bases, with 12 bases remaining between them.

As regards this clone: Within the sample, other DNA sequences also encode this same CDR3. This chain connects TRBV11-3 to TRBJ1-1, with D hard to call. This CDR3 comprises 13 residues. V shed 5 bases and J shed 1 base, with 8 bases lying between them. CDR1 is SGHNT, CDR2 YENEEA, per germline. The CDR3 DNA is TGTGCCAGCAGCCTTATGAGGAACACTGAAGCTTTCTTT. Its translation: CASSLMRNTEAFF.

V gene TRBV2 combines with J gene TRBJ1-1, with D possibly TRBD1 on 6 matching bases. Trimming took off 8 bases at V and 1 base at J, with 20 bases between the two ends. Germline V lookup: CDR1 SNHLY, CDR2 FYNNEI. The CDR3 is 16 amino acids. The CDR3 is CASRGISRDKNTEAFF. The DNA for the CDR3 is TGTGCCAGCCGTGGGATCAGCCGGGACAAGAACACTGAAGCTTTCTTT.

The chain is built from TRBV6-5 and TRBJ2-1; the D gene is possibly TRBD2 (6 bases). The CDR3 totals 16 residues. CDR1 is MNHEY, CDR2 SVGAGI, per germline. The V end was cut by 0 bases, the J end by 3 bases, with 12 bases between. CDR3 protein: CASSYSSLALYNEQFF. In DNA, the CDR3 is TGTGCCAGCAGTTACTCGAGTCTAGCGCTCTACAATGAGCAGTTCTTC.

The V gene is TRBV10-3, the J gene TRBJ2-5; 8 bases match TRBD1. The germline gives CDR1 ENHRY, CDR2 SYGVKD. This CDR3 contains 15 residues. Trimming removed 3 bases from V and 7 bases from J; junction bases left unmatched: 10. The CDR3 sequence: CAISEWGQDSMTQYF. CDR3 coding DNA: TGTGCCATCAGTGAATGGGGACAGGATAGCATGACCCAGTACTTC.

The chain combines TRBV9 with TRBJ2-1, with D hard to call. The CDR3 sequence is 12 residues long. CDR1 and CDR2 (germline): SGDLS, YYNGEE. Trimming shortened V by 3 bases and J by 6 bases, and 7 bases separated the two germline ends. The CDR3 DNA is TGTGCCAGCAGCGCTCAGTCCAATGAGCAGTTCTTC. Residues: CASSAQSNEQFF.

V gene TRBV29-1 combines with J gene TRBJ1-2; TRBD1 is a possible D gene (6 bases). Germline V gene data show CDR1 as SQVTM and CDR2 as ANQGSEA. The V and J ends lost 7 bases and 3 bases respectively, with 9 bases between them. The CDR3 is 11 residues long. In DNA form, the CDR3 reads TGCAGCGATGGACAGTACTATGGCTACACCTTC. It codes for CSDGQYYGYTF.

The chain employs TRBV27 and TRBJ2-7; 9 bases are a match to TRBD1. The germline V gene has CDR1 MNHEY and CDR2 SMNVEV (reference sequence). V trimming: 5 bases; J trimming: 2 bases; junction bases outside the gene matches: 16. This CDR3 has 18 amino acids. The CDR3 sequence: CASSPQWGTGRPAYEQYF. CDR3 DNA: TGTGCCAGCAGTCCTCAGTGGGGGACAGGGCGTCCGGCCTACGAGCAGTACTTC.